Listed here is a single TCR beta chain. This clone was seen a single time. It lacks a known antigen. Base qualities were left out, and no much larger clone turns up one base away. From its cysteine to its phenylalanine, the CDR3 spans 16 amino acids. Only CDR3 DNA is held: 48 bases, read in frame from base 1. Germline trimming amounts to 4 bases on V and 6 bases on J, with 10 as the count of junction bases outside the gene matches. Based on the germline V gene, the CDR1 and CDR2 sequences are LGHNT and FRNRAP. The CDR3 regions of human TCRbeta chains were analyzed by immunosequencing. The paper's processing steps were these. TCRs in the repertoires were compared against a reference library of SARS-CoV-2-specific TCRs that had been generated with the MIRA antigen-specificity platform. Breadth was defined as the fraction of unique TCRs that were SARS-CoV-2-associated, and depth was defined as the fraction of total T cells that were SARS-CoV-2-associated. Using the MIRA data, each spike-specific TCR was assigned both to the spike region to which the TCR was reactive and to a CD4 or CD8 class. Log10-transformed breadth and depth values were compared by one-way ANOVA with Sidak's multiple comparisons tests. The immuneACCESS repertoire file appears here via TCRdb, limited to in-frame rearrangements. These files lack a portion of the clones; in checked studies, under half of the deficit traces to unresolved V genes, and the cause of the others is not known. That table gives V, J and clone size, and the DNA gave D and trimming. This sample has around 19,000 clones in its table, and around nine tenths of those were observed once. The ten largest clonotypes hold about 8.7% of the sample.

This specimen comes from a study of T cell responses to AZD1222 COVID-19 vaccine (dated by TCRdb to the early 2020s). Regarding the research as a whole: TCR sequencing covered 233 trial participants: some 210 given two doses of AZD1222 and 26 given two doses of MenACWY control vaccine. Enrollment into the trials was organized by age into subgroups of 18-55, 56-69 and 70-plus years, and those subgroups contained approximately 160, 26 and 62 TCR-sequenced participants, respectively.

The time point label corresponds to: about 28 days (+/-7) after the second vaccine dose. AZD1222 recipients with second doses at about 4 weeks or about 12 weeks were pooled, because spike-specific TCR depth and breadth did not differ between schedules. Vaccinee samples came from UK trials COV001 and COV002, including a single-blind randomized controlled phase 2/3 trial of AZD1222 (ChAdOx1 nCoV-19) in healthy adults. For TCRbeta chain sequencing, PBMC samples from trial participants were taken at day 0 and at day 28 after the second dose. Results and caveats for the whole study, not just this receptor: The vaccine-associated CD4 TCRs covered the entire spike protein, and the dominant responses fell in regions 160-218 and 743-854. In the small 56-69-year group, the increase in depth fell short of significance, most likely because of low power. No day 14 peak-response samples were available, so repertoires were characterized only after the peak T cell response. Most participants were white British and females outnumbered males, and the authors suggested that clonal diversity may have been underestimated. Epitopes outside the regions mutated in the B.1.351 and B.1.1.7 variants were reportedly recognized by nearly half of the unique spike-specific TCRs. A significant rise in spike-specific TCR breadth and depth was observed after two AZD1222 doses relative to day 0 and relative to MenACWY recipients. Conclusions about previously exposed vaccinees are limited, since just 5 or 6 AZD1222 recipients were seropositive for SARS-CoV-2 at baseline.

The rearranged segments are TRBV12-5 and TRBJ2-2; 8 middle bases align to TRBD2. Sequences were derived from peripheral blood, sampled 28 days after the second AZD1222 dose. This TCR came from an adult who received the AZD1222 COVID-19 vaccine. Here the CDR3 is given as CASGSNGGGPAGELFF. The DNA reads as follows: TGTGCTAGTGGTTCCAACGGCGGGGGGCCTGCCGGGGAGCTGTTTTTT.